A selection of T cell receptor beta chains follows, all from one sample in a study of identical twins. One entry per CDR3 protein, called by TCRdb with MiXCR from the 5' RACE reads. The sample comprises 250,000 or so distinct CDR3 sequences, roughly 8% of which are singletons, and less than 4% rests with the top ten. The same sample was also used in a study of yellow fever vaccine responses in identical twins.

The sample was CD8+ T cells sorted from blood. These receptors were collected from a woman aged 18 to 35 in good health. Each CDR3 is given with its conserved first and last residue. The D gene is left open where the match is weak. Size is omitted from some rows. Given values are once, few, many or a class for expanded clones.

j_call clone_size d_call v_call cdr3_aa cdr3_nt
TRBJ2-7 few TRBD1 TRBV20-1 CSAVEGDRGYEQYF TGCAGTGCTGTAGAAGGGGACAGGGGCTACGAGCAGTACTTC
TRBJ2-1 few . TRBV27 CASSLYPAYNNEQFF TGTGCCAGCAGTTTATATCCTGCCTACAACAATGAGCAGTTCTTC
TRBJ2-2 . TRBD1 TRBV6-4 CASSPTGQGGTGELFF TGTGCCAGCAGTCCTACCGGACAGGGGGGTACCGGGGAGCTGTTTTTT
TRBJ2-5 few . TRBV5-1 CASSPSAGEETQYF TGCGCCAGCAGCCCCAGCGCAGGAGAAGAGACCCAGTACTTC
TRBJ2-7 few TRBD1 TRBV4-3 CASSQGQGVTYEQYF TGCGCCAGCAGCCAAGGACAGGGGGTCACCTACGAGCAGTACTTC
TRBJ2-7 . . TRBV6-2/TRBV6-3 CASSTGTPSSYEQYF TGTGCCAGCAGTACCGGGACACCGTCCTCCTACGAGCAGTACTTC
TRBJ2-7 . . TRBV2 CASSEERGTIDYEQYF TGTGCCAGCAGTGAAGAACGCGGGACAATCGATTACGAGCAGTACTTC
TRBJ2-5 many TRBD2 TRBV12-3/TRBV12-4 CASSFVASGIKKTQYF TGTGCCAGCAGTTTTGTGGCTAGCGGGATTAAGAAGACCCAGTACTTC
TRBJ2-7 few TRBD2 TRBV2 CASLAGGGEQYF TGTGCCAGCCTAGCAGGCGGGGGCGAGCAGTACTTC
TRBJ2-1 many TRBD2 TRBV29-1 CSVDGLAGAYNEQFF TGCAGCGTTGATGGGCTAGCGGGTGCCTACAATGAGCAGTTCTTC
TRBJ2-7 many TRBD1 TRBV27 CASSFGTVPYEQYF TGTGCCAGCAGTTTCGGGACAGTACCCTACGAGCAGTACTTC
TRBJ2-2 many . TRBV24-1 CATNPGTGELFF TGTGCCACCAACCCCGGGACCGGGGAGCTGTTTTTT
TRBJ2-7 . . TRBV27 CASSNSRSYEQYF TGTGCCAGCAGTAACAGTCGCTCCTACGAGCAGTACTTC
TRBJ2-1 many . TRBV24-1 CATSDLGPNEQFF TGTGCCACCAGTGATTTGGGCCCTAATGAGCAGTTCTTC
TRBJ1-1 few TRBD1 TRBV20-1 CSASGTGNTEAFF TGCAGTGCTAGTGGGACAGGGAACACTGAAGCTTTCTTT
TRBJ2-7 . . TRBV7-3 CASSLWVGYEQYF TGTGCCAGCAGCTTATGGGTGGGCTACGAGCAGTACTTC
TRBJ2-2 few TRBD2 TRBV10-1 CASSEGLADSGELFF TGCGCCAGCAGTGAAGGACTAGCGGACTCCGGGGAGCTGTTTTTT
TRBJ2-7 many . TRBV7-9 CASSLVRQGFDEQYF TGTGCCAGCAGCTTAGTAAGGCAGGGTTTCGACGAGCAGTACTTC
TRBJ2-7 many . TRBV29-1 CSVARTDNDEQYF TGCAGCGTTGCAAGGACAGACAACGACGAGCAGTACTTC
TRBJ2-5 . . TRBV7-8 CASSPRGVYLQETQYF TGTGCCAGCAGCCCGCGCGGGGTCTACCTCCAAGAGACCCAGTACTTC
TRBJ2-2 many . TRBV6-4 CASSPQQGSAGVNTGELFF TGTGCCAGCAGCCCCCAACAGGGAAGTGCCGGGGTCAACACCGGGGAGCTGTTTTTT
TRBJ2-1 many TRBD2 TRBV6-2/TRBV6-3 CASSTGTSHNEQFF TGTGCCAGCAGCACCGGGACTAGCCACAATGAGCAGTTCTTC
TRBJ2-7 few TRBD2 TRBV27 CASSSGTSTHEQYF TGTGCCAGCAGTTCGGGGACTAGTACCCACGAGCAGTACTTC
TRBJ2-7 . . TRBV20-1 CSAKETGTLVYEQYF TGCAGTGCTAAAGAGACCGGGACACTAGTCTACGAGCAGTACTTC
TRBJ2-7 few . TRBV20-1 CSARDPQGNYEQYF TGCAGTGCTAGAGATCCACAGGGAAACTACGAGCAGTACTTC
TRBJ2-5 . . TRBV5-6 CASSPIIAVGAETQYF TGTGCCAGCAGCCCGATAATAGCGGTGGGGGCGGAGACCCAGTACTTC
TRBJ2-7 . TRBD1 TRBV16 CASSHLTGGYEQYF TGTGCCAGCAGCCATCTGACAGGGGGCTACGAGCAGTACTTC
TRBJ2-7 many . TRBV2 CASSGYEQYF TGTGCCAGCAGTGGCTACGAGCAGTACTTC
TRBJ1-5 few . TRBV6-1 CASSEVRDQPQHF TGTGCCAGCAGTGAAGTGCGGGATCAGCCCCAGCATTTT
TRBJ2-1 few TRBD1 TRBV27 CASSFEGAAPYNEQFF TGTGCCAGCAGTTTTGAGGGGGCCGCACCTTACAATGAGCAGTTCTTC
TRBJ2-1 many . TRBV7-6 CASSPPGVSSYNEQFF TGTGCCAGCAGCCCTCCGGGGGTAAGCTCCTACAATGAGCAGTTCTTC
TRBJ2-7 many TRBD2 TRBV27 CASRERGSYEQYF TGTGCCAGCAGGGAGCGGGGCTCCTACGAGCAGTACTTC
TRBJ2-5 many TRBD1 TRBV12-3/TRBV12-4 CASSPGQGADLQETQYF TGTGCCAGCAGCCCGGGACAGGGGGCGGATCTACAAGAGACCCAGTACTTC
TRBJ2-7 . . TRBV4-3 CASSQGWGPSYEQYF TGCGCCAGCAGCCAAGGCTGGGGGCCTTCCTACGAGCAGTACTTC
TRBJ2-3 . . TRBV6-1 CASSSSALDTQYF TGTGCCAGCAGCAGTTCTGCTCTGGATACGCAGTATTTT
TRBJ2-7 many . TRBV27 CASSLSRGAYEQYF TGTGCCAGCAGTTTATCTCGAGGGGCTTACGAGCAGTACTTC
TRBJ2-5 few TRBD1 TRBV5-1 CASSLEGTVGETQYF TGCGCCAGCAGCTTGGAAGGGACAGTAGGAGAGACCCAGTACTTC
TRBJ2-7 . TRBD1 TRBV4-3 CASSQDRVIEEQYF TGCGCCAGCAGCCAGGACAGGGTGATTGAAGAGCAGTACTTC
TRBJ2-3 many TRBD2 TRBV29-1 CSVEDSGRDFSTDTQYF TGCAGCGTTGAAGATAGCGGGCGGGACTTTAGCACAGATACGCAGTATTTT
TRBJ2-1 . TRBD1 TRBV27 CASSSATDRSNEQFF TGTGCCAGCAGTTCCGCCACGGACAGGTCTAATGAGCAGTTCTTC
TRBJ2-7 . . TRBV20-1 CSAPIRDHEQYEQYF TGCAGTGCACCGATCCGGGACCACGAACAGTACGAGCAGTACTTC
TRBJ2-3 few TRBD2 TRBV5-6 CASSSPPGGVADTQYF TGTGCCAGCAGCTCCCCCCCGGGAGGGGTCGCAGATACGCAGTATTTT
TRBJ1-1 many . TRBV5-4 CASSLWQVMNTEAFF TGTGCCAGCAGCTTGTGGCAGGTGATGAACACTGAAGCTTTCTTT
TRBJ2-5 many . TRBV5-6 CASSSWRETQYF TGTGCCAGCAGCTCGTGGAGGGAGACCCAGTACTTC